A selection of T cell receptor beta chains follows, all from one sample in a study of blood T cell repertoires in COVID-19. Here immunoSEQ multiplex PCR was the method, and the copy in TCRdb shows in-frame clones only, minus some. Counted here are 300,000 to 400,000 clones, about nine tenths occurring once; the ten biggest clones make up roughly 5.2%. Sequencing used PBMCs or T cells enriched from blood (not recorded which). These TCRs come from a man in his sixties who had recovered from COVID-19. The CDR3 runs from the conserved cysteine through the conserved F or W. A D gene is named only where the DNA matches it firmly. Clone size, where shown, is once, few, many, or a class for clones that have expanded.

v_gene,abundance,j_gene,d_gene,CDR3aa,CDR3nt
TRBV5-1,-,TRBJ1-6,-,CASSPGRARTLHF,TGCGCCAGCAGCCCCGGCAGGGCCCGCACCCTCCACTTT
TRBV7-9,-,TRBJ2-7,-,CASSLWTDEQYF,TGTGCCAGCAGCCTTTGGACAGACGAGCAGTACTTC
TRBV6-5,once,TRBJ1-1,-,CASTSGGTGEAFF,TGTGCCAGCACCTCTGGGGGGACCGGTGAAGCTTTCTTT
TRBV9,-,TRBJ2-6,TRBD1,CASSVAGTGGAGANVLTF,TGTGCCAGCAGCGTAGCAGGGACAGGGGGTGCTGGGGCCAACGTCCTGACTTTC
TRBV9,-,TRBJ2-3,TRBD2,CASSVREGADTQYF,TGTGCCAGCAGCGTTCGGGAGGGGGCAGATACGCAGTATTTT
TRBV19,few,TRBJ2-1,TRBD1,CASKTGYNEQFF,TGTGCCAGTAAGACAGGGTACAATGAGCAGTTCTTC
TRBV10-3,few,TRBJ1-1,-,CAISEYGAGEAFF,TGTGCCATCAGTGAGTATGGGGCCGGTGAAGCTTTCTTT
TRBV6-5,-,TRBJ2-7,-,CASSYSNSKNEQYF,TGTGCCAGCAGTTACTCGAACAGCAAAAACGAGCAGTACTTC
TRBV5-1,-,TRBJ1-5,-,CASSLLPGYSNQPQHF,TGCGCCAGCAGCTTGCTTCCGGGGTATAGCAATCAGCCCCAGCATTTT
TRBV7-8,once,TRBJ1-1,-,CASSRRGGTEAFF,TGTGCCAGCAGCCGCAGGGGCGGCACTGAAGCTTTCTTT
TRBV25-1,many,TRBJ1-6,-,CASSEEPGSPLHF,TGTGCCAGCAGTGAGGAACCGGGTTCACCCCTCCACTTT
TRBV7-9,once,TRBJ2-1,TRBD2,CASSLNSGTEQFF,TGTGCCAGCAGCTTAAATAGCGGGACTGAGCAGTTCTTC
TRBV5-5,-,TRBJ1-5,TRBD1,CASTSGTGGLTQPQHF,TGTGCCAGCACCTCGGGGACAGGGGGCTTGACTCAGCCCCAGCATTTT
TRBV6-5,-,TRBJ2-7,TRBD2,CASSFLAEGLYEQYF,TGTGCCAGCAGTTTCCTAGCGGAGGGCCTTTACGAGCAGTACTTC
TRBV24-1,-,TRBJ2-1,TRBD1,CATSDRDRYYNEQFF,TGTGCCACCAGTGACCGGGACAGGTATTACAATGAGCAGTTCTTC
TRBV6-5,-,TRBJ2-5,-,CASSYEGMGETQYF,TGTGCCAGCAGTTACGAGGGTATGGGTGAGACCCAGTACTTC
TRBV10-3,-,TRBJ1-4,-,CAISELSGRGNEKLFF,TGTGCCATCAGTGAATTATCAGGCAGGGGAAATGAAAAACTGTTTTTT
TRBV5-4,-,TRBJ1-2,-,CASTPDRKYGYTF,TGTGCCAGCACCCCTGACAGGAAGTATGGCTACACCTTC
TRBV6-5,-,TRBJ1-4,-,CASRLTSATNEKLFF,TGTGCCAGCAGGCTGACAAGTGCAACTAATGAAAAACTGTTTTTT
TRBV11-2,-,TRBJ1-5,-,CASSLGWGGSLGNQPQHF,TGTGCCAGCAGCTTGGGTTGGGGAGGATCGCTGGGCAATCAGCCCCAGCATTTT
TRBV28,-,TRBJ2-2,-,CASRTGTFESGELFF,TGTGCCAGCAGGACCGGGACATTCGAGTCCGGGGAGCTGTTTTTT
TRBV18,-,TRBJ1-1,-,CASSQGIGGYTEAFF,TGTGCCAGCTCCCAGGGGATCGGAGGATACACTGAAGCTTTCTTT
TRBV5-6,-,TRBJ2-7,-,CASSFVDRVPGEQYF,TGTGCCAGCAGTTTTGTTGACCGGGTGCCCGGCGAGCAGTACTTC
TRBV3-1/TRBV3-2,-,TRBJ2-2,TRBD1,CASSLGQVPGELFF,TGTGCCAGCAGCCTAGGACAGGTCCCCGGGGAGCTGTTTTTT
TRBV6-2/TRBV6-3,few,TRBJ2-7,-,CASSPTGTYEQYF,TGTGCCAGCAGCCCGACAGGAACCTACGAGCAGTACTTC
TRBV21-1,-,TRBJ2-7,-,CASSIRDRDYEQYF,TGTGCCAGCAGCATCCGGGACAGGGACTACGAGCAGTACTTC
TRBV5-1,-,TRBJ2-5,TRBD1,CASRRDREVGETQYF,TGCGCCAGCAGGCGGGACAGGGAGGTAGGGGAGACCCAGTACTTC
TRBV19,-,TRBJ1-1,TRBD1,CASSPGQGSFF,TGTGCCAGTAGCCCGGGACAGGGGTCTTTCTTT
TRBV27,-,TRBJ2-3,-,CASSLSYGDGDTQYF,TGTGCCAGCAGTTTATCGTACGGGGATGGAGATACGCAGTATTTT
TRBV7-9,-,TRBJ2-3,TRBD1,CASSLTGTGPTDTQYF,TGTGCCAGCAGCTTAACCGGGACAGGGCCCACAGATACGCAGTATTTT
TRBV7-2,-,TRBJ2-7,-,CASSLAAGWSYEQYF,TGTGCCAGCAGCTTAGCGGCGGGATGGTCCTACGAGCAGTACTTC
TRBV10-3,-,TRBJ1-4,TRBD1,CAISGQEGEKLFF,TGTGCCATCTCCGGACAGGAGGGTGAAAAACTGTTTTTT
TRBV30,once,TRBJ1-1,-,CAMTRDSKKGTEAFF,TGTGCCATGACCCGGGACTCTAAAAAGGGCACTGAAGCTTTCTTT
TRBV11-3,-,TRBJ1-3,TRBD1,CASSLWDRGPGNTIYF,TGTGCCAGCAGCTTATGGGACAGAGGGCCCGGAAACACCATATATTTT
TRBV10-3,-,TRBJ2-7,TRBD2,CAISGPRTSGRARQDEQYF,TGTGCCATCAGTGGCCCCAGGACTAGCGGGAGGGCCCGTCAGGACGAGCAGTACTTC